This T cell receptor beta chain was obtained from a study of spatial heterogeneity in lung cancer. Study-wide background: The library had UMIs, and each TCR and UMI pair averaged more than ten raw reads.

The presence of a unique molecular identifier marked each TCR cDNA molecule. From the 5' RACE reads, TCRdb called clonotypes with MiXCR, one entry per CDR3 protein. Of about 35,000 distinct CDR3 sequences listed, 3.1% are singletons. Deletions cut 5 bases from V and 4 bases from J, with 21 bases between. This CDR3 spans 17 amino acids. Per germline, CDR1 MDHEN and CDR2 SYDVKM. Time point indicated: sample taken at primary tumor resection. Researchers sequenced whole RNA taken from tumor, nontumor lung or frozen PBMC without sorting. This clonotype was seen at least ten times. The clonotype was recovered from a male donor with early-stage non-small cell lung cancer. The sample consisted of normal lung tissue next to the tumor, taken at surgery. This sequence joins TRBV28 and TRBJ1-5; tentatively, D is TRBD1 (5 bases). CDR3 nucleotide sequence: TGTGCCAGCAGTGTTATAAGGGGACGCCACGTAAATCAGCCCCAGCATTTT. This sequence encodes CASSVIRGRHVNQPQHF.